This passage covers 15 T cell receptor beta chains from one sample sequenced in a study of blood T cell repertoires in COVID-19. Measured with immunoSEQ multiplex PCR; TCRdb has only the in-frame clones, and not every one. The data contain about 240,000 clones, 75% to 90% of them singletons. Sequenced material: peripheral blood. The receptors originated from a man aged 55 to 70 who had recovered from COVID-19.

The chain combines TRBV5-6 with TRBJ1-5, with D tentatively TRBD1 (5 bases). The V and J ends lost 4 bases and 0 bases respectively, with 14 bases between them. Germline CDR1 is SGHDT and CDR2 is YYEEEE. The CDR3 totals 16 residues. As DNA, the CDR3 is TGTGCCAGCAGCACGATGCAGGGCTATAGCAATCAGCCCCAGCATTTT. It specifies CASSTMQGYSNQPQHF.

The chain uses TRBV5-1 and TRBJ1-2, with 8 positions matching TRBD1. J was trimmed by 8 bases and V by 9 bases; bases with no gene match: 18. The CDR3 length is 15 residues. CDR1 and CDR2 from the germline V gene are SGHRS and YFSETQ. The CDR3 nucleotides are TGCGCCACCTCGACGACGATTCCGGGACAGGCAGGCTACACCTTC. It encodes CATSTTIPGQAGYTF.

V and J are TRBV19 and TRBJ2-4; a possible D gene is TRBD1 (5 bases). The CDR3 is 13 residues long. CDR1 and CDR2 from the germline V gene are LNHDA and SQIVND (reference sequence). Trimming left V 3 bases short and J 8 bases short, with 11 bases between. In DNA, the CDR3 is TGTGCCAGTAGTATGAAGGGGTGGGACATTCAGTACTTC. As protein: CASSMKGWDIQYF.

The V call is TRBV4-2, the J call TRBJ1-6; D possibly corresponds to TRBD1 (6 bases). Trimming stripped 3 bases from V and 8 bases from J, with 17 bases between. CDR1 is LGHNA and CDR2 is YNFKEQ in the germline V gene. This CDR3 is 16 amino acids long. The CDR3 sequence is CASSHGPRGGDSPLHF. The CDR3 DNA reads TGTGCCAGCAGCCACGGACCACGAGGGGGAGATTCACCCCTCCACTTT.

This chain joins TRBV18 and TRBJ2-6, with D maybe TRBD2 (5 bases). Germline assignment: CDR1 KGHSH and CDR2 LQKENI. The V end was cut by 6 bases, the J end by 0 bases, with 15 bases between. The CDR3 covers 17 residues. The CDR3 bases are TGTGCCAGCTCCCCGATCTCGGGGTACTCTGGGGCCAACGTCCTGACTTTC. Translated, it gives CASSPISGYSGANVLTF. Based on the CDR3 plus reference TRBV18 and TRBJ2-6, the full variable domain is NAGVMQNPRHLVRRRGQEARLRCSPMKGHSHVYWYRQLPEEGLKFMVYLQKENIIDESGMPKERFSAEFPKEGPSILRIQQVVRGDSAAYFCASSPISGYSGANVLTFGAGSRLTVL.

The genes are TRBV7-9 and TRBJ2-1, with 10 nucleotides matching TRBD1. Germline-derived CDR1 and CDR2 are SEHNR and FQNEAQ (reference sequence). V was pared by 5 bases and J by 9 bases, with 7 bases of the junction left unmatched. This CDR3 is 14 amino acids long. CDR3 sequence (DNA): TGTGCCAGCAGCCAAGCGACAGGGGGCGGTGAGCAGTTCTTC. It yields the protein CASSQATGGGEQFF.

V usage is TRBV11-2 and J usage is TRBJ1-1; tentative D call: TRBD1 (5 bases). CDR1 SGHAT and CDR2 FQNNGV come from the germline V gene. Trimming left V 1 base short and J 0 bases short, with 9 bases between. The CDR3 sequence is 15 residues long. The CDR3: CASSLGTGMNTEAFF. As DNA, the CDR3 is TGTGCCAGCAGCTTAGGAACAGGTATGAACACTGAAGCTTTCTTT.

This chain joins TRBV5-5 and TRBJ2-5; 8 bases are a match to TRBD1. CDR1 SGHKS and CDR2 YYEKEE come from the germline V gene (reference sequence). The CDR3 consists of 15 residues. V was clipped by 2 bases and J by 1 base; unmatched bases: 4. In DNA form, the CDR3 reads TGTGCCAGCAGCTTTGGACAGGGCGGCCAAGAGACCCAGTACTTC. Encoded protein: CASSFGQGGQETQYF.

The V gene is TRBV5-4, the J gene TRBJ2-7; the D is unclear. CDR1 and CDR2 (germline): SGHNT, YYREEE (reference sequence). V lost 7 bases, J lost 4 bases, and 9 bases lay in between. There are 11 residues in the CDR3. The CDR3 sequence: CASGPVYEQYV. The DNA of the CDR3 is TGTGCCAGCGGGCCGGTTTACGAGCAGTACGTC.

This chain connects TRBV4-1 to TRBJ1-1; 8 bases are a match to TRBD1. Germline V gives CDR1 MGHRA, CDR2 YSYEKL. The CDR3 has 18 amino acids. The trim removed 1 base at V and 0 bases at J, leaving 10 bases unmatched. CDR3 DNA: TGCGCCAGCAGCCAAGGGGGAAGGACAGGGTCTATGAACACTGAAGCTTTCTTT. It specifies CASSQGGRTGSMNTEAFF.

This clone was detected only once. This sequence joins TRBV5-1 and TRBJ2-2; a weak D match, TRBD2 (5 bases). The CDR3 has 15 residues. The V and J ends lost 0 bases and 7 bases respectively, with 13 bases between them. Germline-derived CDR1 and CDR2 are SGHRS and YFSETQ. The CDR3 sequence is CASSLDGIGNGELFF. The CDR3, as DNA: TGCGCCAGCAGCTTGGATGGGATCGGGAACGGGGAGCTGTTTTTT. Full variable domain (missing parts from reference TRBV5-1 and TRBJ2-2): KAGVTQTPRYLIKTRGQQVTLSCSPISGHRSVSWYQQTPGQGLQFLFEYFSETQRNKGNFPGRFSGRQFSNSRSEMNVSTLELGDSALYLCASSLDGIGNGELFFGEGSRLTVL.

The V call is TRBV5-1, the J call TRBJ1-2; possible D gene TRBD1, 5 bases. In germline, CDR1 is SGHRS, CDR2 YFSETQ. V was pared by 1 base and J by 2 bases, with 9 bases between. The CDR3 spans 14 residues. This chain's CDR3 is CASSLRQSNYGYTF. The CDR3 nucleotides are TGCGCCAGCAGCTTGAGACAGAGCAACTATGGCTACACCTTC.

The V call is TRBV6-5, the J call TRBJ1-6; no reliable D call. The V end lost 6 bases, the J end lost 7 bases, and 16 bases lay between the germline ends. There are 15 residues in the CDR3. The germline gives CDR1 MNHEY, CDR2 SVGAGI. The CDR3 nucleotides read TGTGCCAGCAGCAAACGGGTCACGCTGAATTCACCCCTCCACTTT. Its translation is CASSKRVTLNSPLHF.

This clone was recorded once. This chain connects TRBV9 to TRBJ1-4; TRBD1 matches 7 bases. Germline trimming cut 4 bases from V and 3 bases from J; bases unmatched to any gene: 6. Germline lookup yields CDR1 SGDLS and CDR2 YYNGEE. This CDR3 comprises 15 residues. CDR3 residues: CASSTRTGSNEKLFF. CDR3 nucleotides: TGTGCCAGCAGCACCAGGACAGGCTCTAATGAAAAACTGTTTTTT.

CDR3 DNA: TGTGCCAGCAGCTTGTGGGACAGCCCGAGGACTGAAGCTTTCTTT. It encodes CASSLWDSPRTEAFF. V and J are TRBV5-6 and TRBJ1-1, with 7 bases lining up with TRBD1. Losses at the gene ends were 1 base for V and 5 bases for J; bases not matched to a gene: 8. The CDR3 consists of 15 residues. CDR1 SGHDT and CDR2 YYEEEE come from the germline V gene.